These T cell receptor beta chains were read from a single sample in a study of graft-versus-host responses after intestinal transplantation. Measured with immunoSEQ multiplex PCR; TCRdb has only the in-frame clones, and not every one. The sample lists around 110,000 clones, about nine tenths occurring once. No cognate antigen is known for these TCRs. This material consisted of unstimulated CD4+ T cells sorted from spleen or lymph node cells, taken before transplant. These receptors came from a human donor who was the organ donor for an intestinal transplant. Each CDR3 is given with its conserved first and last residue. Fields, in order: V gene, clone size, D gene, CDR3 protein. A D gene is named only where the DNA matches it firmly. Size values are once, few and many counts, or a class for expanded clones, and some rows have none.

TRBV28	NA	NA	CASSHGPRIGNEKVRYEQYF
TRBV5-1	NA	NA	CASSSGSGNAYNSPLHF
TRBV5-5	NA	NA	CASSLQGAGPNTEAFF
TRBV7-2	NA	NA	CASSPSDSSLNIQYF
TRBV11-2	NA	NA	CASSALWALHTGELFF
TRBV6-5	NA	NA	CASSYESGRETQYF
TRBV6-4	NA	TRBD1	CASRGQGGTEAFF
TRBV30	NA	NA	CAWRAGNGNTIYF
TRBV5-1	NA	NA	CASSLGRPDTQYF
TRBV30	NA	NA	CAWSVFQGLSTDTQYF
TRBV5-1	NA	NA	CASSWGGYQETQYF
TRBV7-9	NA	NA	CASSLQRGNTIYF
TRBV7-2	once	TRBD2	CASSRGDTDTQYF
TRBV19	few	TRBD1	CASGQGARYSNQPQHF
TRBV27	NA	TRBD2	CASSSRLAGGPGNIQYF
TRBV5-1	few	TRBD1	CASSAYRGQDTEAFF
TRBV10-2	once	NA	CASSDDGRTNQPQHF
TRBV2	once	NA	CASKRTTYEQYF
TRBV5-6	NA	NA	CASSLVGAQEKLFF
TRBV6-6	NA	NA	CASSTPRGGVNQPQHF
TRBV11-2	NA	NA	CASSYDRGRGNEQFF
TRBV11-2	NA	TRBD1	CASSRGGQVYEQYF
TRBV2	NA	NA	CASSGSRQETQYF
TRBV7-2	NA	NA	CASSLHPATNEKLFF
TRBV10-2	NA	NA	CASSRGDTQYF
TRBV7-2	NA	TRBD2	CASSFYRGGPQIWGYF
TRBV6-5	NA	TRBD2	CASSPLTSGFYEQYF
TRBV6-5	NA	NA	CASSYSGPDEQYF
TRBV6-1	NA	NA	CASSEGGIDYGYTF
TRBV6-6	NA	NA	CASSSYREDTQYF
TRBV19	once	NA	CASSIDRGPYGYTF
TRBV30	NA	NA	CAWRFGASHGELFF
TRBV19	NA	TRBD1	CASSFDRVSEQYF
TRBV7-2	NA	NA	CASSLIRGAGNEQFF
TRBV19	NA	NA	CASSIDPKNIQYF
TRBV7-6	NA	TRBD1	CASSLTPRGRRSYNEQFF
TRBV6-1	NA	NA	CASSRVEGEQYF
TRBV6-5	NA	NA	CASSSPRAFSGNTIYF
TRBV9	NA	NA	CASSMRDLRGTEAFF
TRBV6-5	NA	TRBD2	CASQRTSGSYEQYF
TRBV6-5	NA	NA	CASSRDTNFNEQFF
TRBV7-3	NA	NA	CASSPRRGFYEQYF
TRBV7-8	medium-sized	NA	CASSSGSYGYTF
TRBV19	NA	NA	CASSIPRFGRTSNQPQHF
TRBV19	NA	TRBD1	CASSPQTGIGSPLHF
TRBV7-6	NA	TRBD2	CASSSGLAGGAVNEQFF
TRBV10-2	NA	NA	CASMRDIQETQYF
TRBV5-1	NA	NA	CASSPSPAYEQYF
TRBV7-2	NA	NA	CASSLARSSYEQYF
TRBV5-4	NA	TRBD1	CASSLARRGTEETQYF
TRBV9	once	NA	CASSVGGRATDTQYF
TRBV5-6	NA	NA	CASSLRRTAQDTQYF
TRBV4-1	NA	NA	CASSQGAEVLQETQYF
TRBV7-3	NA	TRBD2	CASSSSGGAHNEQFF
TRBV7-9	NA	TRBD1	CASSTGQDTEAFF
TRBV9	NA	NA	CASSTPQGSYGYTF
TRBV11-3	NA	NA	CASSSSRLLSYNEQFF
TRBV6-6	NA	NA	CASSQRIGYTF